This passage covers 19 T cell receptor beta chains from one sample sequenced in a study of tumor and adjacent non-tumor tissue in lung cancer. No cell sorting was done before RNA was extracted from the tissue. This non-tumor lung sample came from over 3 cm beyond the tumor edge. Three rounds of nested PCR, following a modified ARM-PCR protocol, produced the TCRbeta library. One entry per CDR3 protein results from TCRdb running MiXCR on the multiplex PCR reads. The sample includes around 57,000 distinct CDR3 sequences, 61% of them seen just once. The sequenced material came from distant non-tumor lung tissue. These TCRs come from a man aged 65 to 85 with non-small cell lung cancer.

Worth noting for this clonotype: A read error may be the cause here, since a much bigger clone is one base away. V usage is TRBV6-5 and J usage is TRBJ2-2; D may correspond to TRBD1 or TRBD2 (5 bases each). V lost 0 bases and J lost 1, with 12 bases in between. The CDR3 extends over 17 amino acids. The germline V gene encodes CDR1 MNHEY and CDR2 SVGAGI. CDR3 DNA sequence: TGTGCCAGCAGTTACTCAAGGTGGGGGTGGAACACCGGGGAGCTGTTTTTT. Encoded protein: CASSYSRWGWNTGELFF.

The chain employs TRBV20-1 and TRBJ2-3; D is ambiguous. The germline gives CDR1 DFQATT, CDR2 SNEGSKA (reference sequence). Deletions cut 4 bases from V and 4 bases from J, with 12 bases between. The CDR3 has 13 amino acids. CDR3 DNA sequence: TGCAGTGCTACCCGGATTGCAGCAGATACGCAGTATTTT. Amino acids: CSATRIAADTQYF.

Worth noting for this clonotype: The CDR3 end shows no conserved phenylalanine or tryptophan, and so a read error is likely. The chain joins TRBV7-9 to TRBJ1-1, with D maybe TRBD1 (5 bases). Germline V gene lookup returns CDR1 SEHNR and CDR2 FQNEAQ (reference sequence). CDR3 size: 13 residues. The CDR3, as DNA: TGTGCCAGTAGCTTAAGGGGGAACACTGAAGCTTTCTAT. Its translation: CASSLRGNTEAFY.

Concerning this clonotype: At one of its ends the junction is not consistent with the germline gene, which may arise from a read error. The J gene is TRBJ1-5, the V gene TRBV6-1, with 11 bases that match TRBD1. The CDR3 loop spans 14 amino acids. The germline CDR1 and CDR2 sequences are MNHNS and SASEGT. CDR3 in amino acids: CVSTDRGRNQPQHF. As DNA, the CDR3 is TGTGTCAGCACGGACAGGGGGCGAAATCAGCCCCAGCATTTT.

This chain joins TRBV7-2 and TRBJ2-3; 11 bases fit TRBD2. The V segment lost 2 bases and the J segment 4 bases; nucleotides outside the gene matches: 8. The CDR3 sequence is 17 residues long. Germline-derived CDR1 and CDR2 are SGHTA and FQGNSA. The CDR3 loop is CASSLLGLAGGPDTQYF. CDR3 DNA: TGTGCCAGCAGCTTATTGGGCCTAGCGGGGGGTCCAGATACGCAGTATTTT.

V usage is TRBV20-1 and J usage is TRBJ2-7, with D possibly matching TRBD1 (6 bases). CDR3 length equals 10 residues. Trimming stripped 6 bases from V and 7 bases from J, with 10 bases between. Germline values: CDR1 DFQATT, CDR2 SNEGSKA (reference sequence). The CDR3 bases are TGCAGTGCCGAAGACAGGGAGCAGTACTTC. It translates to CSAEDREQYF.

Concerning this clonotype: A read error is possible here, since a much larger clone lies one base away. This likely comes from a read error, as the CDR3 has no conserved phenylalanine or tryptophan at its end. The J gene is TRBJ2-2, the V gene TRBV4-2; TRBD2 agrees at 11 bases. Germline V CDR1 and CDR2: LGHNA, YNFKEQ. This CDR3 comprises 18 residues. V was clipped by 1 base and J by 1 base; unmatched bases: 5. The CDR3 DNA follows: TGTGCCAGCAGCCAAGCGGCTAGCGGGGGGAAGAACACCGGGGAGCTGTTTTTA. Protein sequence: CASSQAASGGKNTGELFL.

This clonotype was picked up many times. This rearrangement joins TRBV12-3 or TRBV12-4 to TRBJ2-1, with TRBD2 matching 15 bases. CDR3 length equals 15 residues. The ends lost 4 bases at V and 10 bases at J; junction bases unmatched: 5. The CDR3 spells CASSWTSGGVREQFF. The CDR3 DNA is TGTGCCAGCAGTTGGACTAGCGGGGGGGTTAGGGAGCAGTTCTTC.

This clonotype was seen a single time. At one end, the junction sequence differs from germline, possibly due to a read error. V and J are TRBV29-1 and TRBJ2-1, with 8 bases fitting TRBD2. Germline V gives CDR1 SQVTM, CDR2 ANQGSEA. This CDR3 has 14 residues. The CDR3 sequence: CSAPLADAPNERFF. The CDR3 DNA is TGCAGCGCTCCACTAGCGGATGCTCCAAATGAGCGGTTCTTC.

The gene calls are TRBV12-3 or TRBV12-4 and TRBJ2-1, with a weak D call TRBD2 (6 bases). The CDR3 loop spans 15 amino acids. V gave up 0 bases and J gave up 6 bases, with 12 bases separating them. CDR3 sequence: CASSLAGGNRNEQFF. The DNA of the CDR3 is TGTGCCAGCAGTTTAGCGGGAGGTAACCGCAATGAGCAGTTCTTC.

A note on this clonotype: A read error may account for a junction end that differs from germline. The chain is built from TRBV5-6 and TRBJ2-7, with D possibly being TRBD1 (5 bases). CDR1 is SGHDT, CDR2 YYEEEE, per germline. The CDR3 is 14 amino acids. The DNA of the CDR3 is TGTGTCAGCAGCTTACAGGCAGAAACCTACGAGCAGTACTTC. As protein: CVSSLQAETYEQYF.

V and J are TRBV1 and TRBJ2-1. TRBV1 is reported as a pseudogene. This CDR3 has 12 residues. Here the CDR3 reads CTSSQNDNGQLF. CDR3 in DNA: TGCACCAGCAGCCAAAATGATAACGGGCAGTTATTC.

Turning to this clonotype: One end of the junction fails to match germline, which may point to a read error. The gene calls are TRBV20-1 and TRBJ2-5; 9 positions match TRBD1. Germline values: CDR1 DFQATT, CDR2 SNEGSKA (reference sequence). The CDR3 runs to 16 residues. The CDR3 DNA reads TGCAGTGCTAGAGATTATGGGACAGGGAGTCACGAGATCCAGTACTTC. It translates to CSARDYGTGSHEIQYF.

This clonotype was observed many times. V usage is TRBV10-3 and J usage is TRBJ2-7; 9 bases line up with TRBD1. Germline V gene lookup returns CDR1 ENHRY and CDR2 SYGVKD. With V trimmed by 8 bases and J by 2 bases, 1 base remained unmatched. This CDR3 has 12 residues. The CDR3 DNA reads TGTGCCATCGGACAGGGGACCTACGAGCAGTACTTC. Its protein is CAIGQGTYEQYF.

Only a few counts were recorded for this clonotype. A much larger clone lies one base from this, so it may be a read error. This CDR3 fails to terminate in the conserved phenylalanine or tryptophan, so it likely reflects a read error. V and J are TRBV19 and TRBJ1-5; 7 bases map to TRBD1. CDR1 and CDR2 from the germline V gene are LNHDA and SQIVND (reference sequence). Trimming cost V 5 bases and J 8 bases; bases outside gene matches: 12. CDR3 length: 15 amino acids. CDR3 residues: CASSPGTVPGEPQHS. In nucleotides, the CDR3 is TGTGCCAGTAGTCCTGGGACAGTCCCTGGGGAGCCCCAGCATTCT.

As to this clonotype: At one boundary the junction diverges from the germline segment, which might be a read error. The genes are TRBV6-5 and TRBJ2-1, with a weak D call TRBD1 (5 bases). The CDR3 is made up of 14 amino acids. Germline CDR1 and CDR2: MNHEY and SVGAGI. CDR3 loop: CTCSPSTVYNEQLF. CDR3 nucleotide sequence: TGTACCTGCAGTCCGTCGACAGTCTACAATGAGCAGCTCTTC.

This clonotype has only one observation. One end of the junction is discordant with germline, which a read error may explain. V gene TRBV5-6 combines with J gene TRBJ1-4, with TRBD1 matching over 10 bases. This CDR3 contains 15 residues. Per germline, CDR1 SGHDT and CDR2 YYEEEE. CDR3 nucleotide sequence: TGTGCCAGCAGCACGGGACAGGGGATTAATGAAAAACGGTTTTTT. Its translation: CASSTGQGINEKRFF.

DNA for the CDR3: TGTGCCAGCAGAAGTATCTCTGGAAACACCATATATTTT. Translated: CASRSISGNTIYF. The rearrangement joins TRBV5-6 to TRBJ1-3; D is undetermined. Trimming stripped 5 bases from V and 0 bases from J, with 6 bases between. There are 13 residues in the CDR3. Germline V CDR1 and CDR2: SGHDT, YYEEEE. The full variable domain, with the rest looked up from reference TRBV5-6 and TRBJ1-3, is DAGVTQSPTHLIKTRGQQVTLRCSPKSGHDTVSWYQQALGQGPQFIFQYYEEEERQRGNFPDRFSGHQFPNYSSELNVNALLLGDSALYLCASRSISGNTIYFGEGSWLTVV.

This clonotype occurred many times. V gene TRBV5-4 combines with J gene TRBJ2-1; TRBD1 matches 9 bases. The CDR3 totals 13 residues. The V segment lost 6 bases and the J segment 7 bases; nucleotides outside the gene matches: 5. Germline-derived CDR1 and CDR2 are SGHNT and YYREEE (reference sequence). CDR3 loop: CASTLQGANEQFF. The CDR3 DNA reads TGTGCCAGCACCCTACAGGGGGCGAATGAGCAGTTCTTC.